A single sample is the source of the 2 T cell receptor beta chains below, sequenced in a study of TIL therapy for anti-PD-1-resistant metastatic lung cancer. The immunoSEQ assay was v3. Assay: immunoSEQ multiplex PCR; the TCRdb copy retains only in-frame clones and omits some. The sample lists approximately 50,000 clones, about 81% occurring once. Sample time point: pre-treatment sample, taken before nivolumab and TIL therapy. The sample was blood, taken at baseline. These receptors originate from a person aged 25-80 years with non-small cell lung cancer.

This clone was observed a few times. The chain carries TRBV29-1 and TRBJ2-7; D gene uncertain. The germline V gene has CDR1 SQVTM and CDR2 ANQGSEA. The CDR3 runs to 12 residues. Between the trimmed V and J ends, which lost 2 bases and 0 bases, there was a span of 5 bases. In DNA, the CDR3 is TGCAGCGTTGAAAAGAGCTCCTACGAGCAGTACTTC. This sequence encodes CSVEKSSYEQYF.

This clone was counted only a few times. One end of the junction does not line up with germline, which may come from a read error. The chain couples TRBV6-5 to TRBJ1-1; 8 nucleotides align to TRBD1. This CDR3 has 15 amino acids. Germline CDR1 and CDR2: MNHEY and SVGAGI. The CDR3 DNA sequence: TGTGCCAGCAGTGACTCCACAGGGGGGAACACTGAAGCTTTCTTT. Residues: CASSDSTGGNTEAFF.